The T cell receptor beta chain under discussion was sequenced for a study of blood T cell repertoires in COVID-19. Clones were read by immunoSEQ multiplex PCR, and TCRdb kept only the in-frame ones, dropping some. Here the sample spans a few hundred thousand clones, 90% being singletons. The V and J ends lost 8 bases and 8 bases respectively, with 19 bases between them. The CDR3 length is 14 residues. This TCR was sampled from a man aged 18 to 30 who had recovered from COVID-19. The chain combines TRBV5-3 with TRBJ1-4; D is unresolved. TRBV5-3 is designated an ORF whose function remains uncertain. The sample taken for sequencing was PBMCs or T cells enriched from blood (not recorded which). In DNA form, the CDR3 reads TGTGCCAGCAGGCGTTCAGGTCCCTGGGAAAAACTGTTTTTT. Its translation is CASRRSGPWEKLFF.